One sample yielded the 29 T cell receptor beta chains listed below, sequenced in a study of human T cells and chemical hapten exposure. TCRdb analysed the RACE reads with MiXCR anew, one entry per CDR3 protein. The data show 150,000 to 200,000 distinct CDR3 sequences, 25% to 35% seen once. The time point here: patch test 3, about 24 weeks after DPC sensitization. Treatment described: therapeutic diphenylcyclopropenone sensitization with weekly scalp DPC. This sample comprised whole blood, obtained in connection with sensitization to the hapten diphenylcyclopropenone (DPC). All receptors come from a woman younger than 35 with alopecia areata. Some clones in this sample may be carry-over from other donors' samples.

The rearrangement links TRBV29-1 to TRBJ1-2; 8 bases are shared with TRBD1. CDR3 size: 12 residues. In germline, CDR1 is SQVTM, CDR2 ANQGSEA. CDR3: CTSGQVDYGYTF. The CDR3 nucleotides are TGCACGTCGGGACAGGTCGACTATGGCTACACCTTC.

In its sample, this clonotype was seen many times. The chain recombines TRBV6-2 or TRBV6-3 with TRBJ2-7, with 12 nucleotides matching TRBD2. CDR1 MNHEY and CDR2 SVGEGT come from the germline V gene. The CDR3 runs to 14 residues. After removal of 5 bases from V and 7 bases from J, the junction contained 6 bases not matched to a gene. The CDR3 sequence: CASSPGLAGNEQYF. The CDR3 bases are TGTGCCAGCAGTCCCGGACTAGCGGGGAATGAGCAGTACTTC.

This clonotype turned up a few times. The V call is TRBV9, the J call TRBJ2-7, with D possibly matching TRBD2 (6 bases). With 3 bases removed from V and 6 bases from J, the gap between germline ends came to 16 bases. Germline assignment: CDR1 SGDLS and CDR2 YYNGEE. The CDR3 has 14 residues. The CDR3 here is CASSGRTLGGEQYF. The CDR3 nucleotides read TGTGCCAGCAGCGGAAGGACCCTGGGGGGCGAGCAGTACTTC.

This clonotype was seen only a few times. The chain couples TRBV7-2 to TRBJ2-3; D is unclear. Germline V gives CDR1 SGHTA, CDR2 FQGNSA. This CDR3 comprises 14 residues. The V gene lost 4 bases and the J gene lost 6 bases, with 14 bases spanning the gap. CDR3 DNA sequence: TGTGCCAGCAGCTCTCCCGGTCCCCCGGATACGCAGTATTTT. It translates to CASSSPGPPDTQYF. The full variable domain, in which reference TRBV7-2 and TRBJ2-3 provide the parts outside the CDR3, is GAGVSQSPSNKVTEKGKDVELRCDPISGHTALYWYRQSLGQGLEFLIYFQGNSAPDKSGLPSDRFSAERTGGSVSTLTIQRTQQEDSAVYLCASSSPGPPDTQYFGPGTRLTVL.

The chain recombines TRBV7-3 with TRBJ2-1; tentative D call: TRBD2 (6 bases). The CDR3 is 15 residues long. Trimming stripped 5 bases from V and 5 bases from J, with 16 bases between. CDR1 SGHTA and CDR2 FQGTGA come from the germline V gene. CDR3 amino acids: CASSRDSNTHNEQFF. The DNA for the CDR3 is TGTGCCAGCAGCCGGGACTCCAACACCCACAATGAGCAGTTCTTC.

V usage is TRBV20-1 and J usage is TRBJ2-7; D perhaps matches TRBD2 (6 bases). Germline CDR1 DFQATT, CDR2 SNEGSKA (reference sequence). V was trimmed by 5 bases and J by 2 bases, leaving 13 bases between them. The CDR3 has 13 amino acids. Here the CDR3 reads CSARPGLTYEQYF. The CDR3, as DNA: TGCAGTGCTCGACCCGGACTAACCTACGAGCAGTACTTC.

CDR3: CASSQAGTGRAQPQHF. The CDR3 nucleotides are TGCGCCAGCAGCCAAGCCGGGACAGGGAGGGCTCAGCCCCAGCATTTT. The chain combines TRBV4-1 with TRBJ1-5; 9 bases line up with TRBD1. Germline V gives CDR1 MGHRA, CDR2 YSYEKL. The CDR3 covers 16 residues. The J segment lost 6 bases and the V segment lost 1 base, leaving 7 bases of the junction unmatched.

The rearrangement uses TRBV29-1 and TRBJ2-7; no clear D gene. Per the germline V gene, CDR1 is SQVTM and CDR2 is ANQGSEA. The ends were cut back, 5 bases at V and 3 bases at J, with 8 bases in the middle. CDR3 length: 11 amino acids. The CDR3 sequence: CSVTYSYEQYF. The CDR3 coding sequence is TGCAGCGTTACCTACAGCTACGAGCAGTACTTC.

This clonotype has just a few counts. The V call is TRBV2, the J call TRBJ1-4; D remains ambiguous. The V end was cut by 1 base, the J end by 7 bases, with 13 bases between. Germline V gives CDR1 SNHLY, CDR2 FYNNEI. CDR3 length equals 15 residues. CDR3 DNA: TGTGCCAGCAGTGAAGTGGGTGGGGTTGGTGAAAAACTGTTTTTT. Amino acid sequence: CASSEVGGVGEKLFF.

The genes are TRBV11-2 and TRBJ1-4, with D possibly matching TRBD1 (5 bases). The CDR3 covers 16 residues. Trimming shortened V by 4 bases and J by 5 bases, and 17 bases separated the two germline ends. CDR1 and CDR2 (germline): SGHAT, FQNNGV. Here the CDR3 DNA reads TGTGCCAGCAGCTCCCGGGACGGCCGCTTAAATGAAAAACTGTTTTTT. It specifies CASSSRDGRLNEKLFF.

This clonotype was detected many times. The chain uses TRBV7-3 and TRBJ1-1; tentative D call: TRBD1 (5 bases). CDR3 length equals 15 residues. Germline V gene sequence: CDR1 SGHTA, CDR2 FQGTGA. V gave up 1 base and J gave up 1 base, with 10 bases separating them. CDR3 sequence reads: CASSLSPGTNTEAFF. The CDR3 DNA reads as TGTGCCAGCAGCTTAAGTCCAGGGACGAACACTGAAGCTTTCTTT.

The V gene is TRBV14, the J gene TRBJ1-4, with D perhaps TRBD1 (6 bases). Trimming removed 2 bases at V and 7 bases at J, with 20 bases between. The CDR3 spans 17 residues. CDR1 and CDR2 from the germline V gene are SGHDN and FVKESK. This chain's CDR3 is CASSQITGMEGSEKLFF. Written as DNA, the CDR3 is TGTGCCAGCAGCCAAATTACAGGGATGGAGGGTAGTGAAAAACTGTTTTTT.

The V and J genes are TRBV28 and TRBJ1-1; D unclear. The V end lost 6 bases, the J end lost 4 bases, and 21 bases lay between the germline ends. The CDR3 consists of 16 residues. Germline loops: CDR1 MDHEN, CDR2 SYDVKM. CDR3 coding DNA: TGTGCCAGCAGCCGACAATTCCGGGGAGTAGGCACTGAAGCTTTCTTT. It encodes CASSRQFRGVGTEAFF.

V gene TRBV11-2 combines with J gene TRBJ2-3; D might be TRBD2 (5 bases). V lost 5 bases, J lost 6 bases, and 12 bases lay in between. There are 13 residues in the CDR3. Per the germline V gene, CDR1 is SGHAT and CDR2 is FQNNGV. CDR3 amino acids: CASSAGPGDTQYF. Here the CDR3 DNA reads TGTGCCAGCAGCGCCGGGCCGGGGGATACGCAGTATTTT.

The rearrangement joins TRBV6-5 to TRBJ2-1, with D maybe TRBD2 (6 bases). The ends were cut back, 6 bases at V and 0 bases at J, with 15 bases in the middle. CDR1 is MNHEY and CDR2 is SVGAGI in the germline V gene. The CDR3 consists of 16 residues. For the CDR3, the DNA is TGTGCCAGCAGAAGATCAGCGGGCCGCTCCTACAATGAGCAGTTCTTC. Its protein is CASRRSAGRSYNEQFF.

The chain links TRBV27 to TRBJ2-1; 10 nucleotides agree with TRBD1. Germline loops: CDR1 MNHEY, CDR2 SMNVEV (reference sequence). The CDR3 covers 15 residues. V shed 2 bases, J shed 8 bases, and the junction held 6 bases outside the gene matches. CDR3 sequence: CASSLRDRGRDEQFF. For the CDR3, the DNA is TGTGCCAGCAGTTTAAGGGACAGGGGCAGGGATGAGCAGTTCTTC.

CDR3 DNA: TGTGCCAGCAGCTTAACCCCCCCTATACTCTATGGCTACACCTTC. Encoded protein: CASSLTPPILYGYTF. The chain has TRBV5-4 and TRBJ1-2; D not certain. The CDR3 is 15 residues long. V was shortened by 2 bases and J by 4 bases, with 15 bases between the two germline ends. Germline V gene sequence: CDR1 SGHNT, CDR2 YYREEE (reference sequence).

This clonotype was seen more than once but under ten times. One junction end does not reproduce the germline sequence, and a read error may be involved. The V call is TRBV7-2, the J call TRBJ2-5, with 8 bases fitting TRBD2. Germline CDR1 reads SGHTA; CDR2 reads FQGNSA. The CDR3 runs to 16 residues. The CDR3 is CASSLDGRAKQATQYF. The CDR3 coding sequence is TGTGCCAGCAGCTTAGACGGGAGGGCCAAGCAAGCGACCCAGTACTTC.

V usage is TRBV5-1 and J usage is TRBJ2-7; D gene unclear. Germline assignment: CDR1 SGHRS and CDR2 YFSETQ. The CDR3 length is 13 residues. The V and J ends lost 5 bases and 7 bases respectively, with 16 bases between them. The CDR3: CASRMVGNKEQYF. CDR3 nucleotides: TGCGCCAGCAGGATGGTGGGGAATAAGGAGCAGTACTTC. The full variable domain, its missing parts supplied by reference TRBV5-1 and TRBJ2-7, is KAGVTQTPRYLIKTRGQQVTLSCSPISGHRSVSWYQQTPGQGLQFLFEYFSETQRNKGNFPGRFSGRQFSNSRSEMNVSTLELGDSALYLCASRMVGNKEQYFGPGTRLTVT.

This clonotype was detected ten times or more. The V gene is TRBV29-1, the J gene TRBJ1-2, with D uncertain. CDR3 size: 12 residues. Trimming removed 3 bases at V and 2 bases at J, with 7 bases between. Germline lookup yields CDR1 SQVTM and CDR2 ANQGSEA. The CDR3 region is CSVEGRNYGYTF. CDR3 bases: TGCAGCGTTGAGGGCAGAAACTATGGCTACACCTTC.

This clonotype was seen more than once but under ten times. This chain links TRBV5-5 with TRBJ1-2; D ambiguous. CDR1 SGHKS and CDR2 YYEKEE come from the germline V gene (reference sequence). V was pared by 3 bases and J by 0 bases, with 3 bases between. This CDR3 has 12 residues. Written as DNA, the CDR3 is TGTGCCAGCAGCTCTTCTAACTATGGCTACACCTTC. Translated: CASSSSNYGYTF. The complete variable domain, with remaining parts taken from reference TRBV5-5 and TRBJ1-2, reads DAGVTQSPTHLIKTRGQQVTLRCSPISGHKSVSWYQQVLGQGPQFIFQYYEKEERGRGNFPDRFSARQFPNYSSELNVNALLLGDSALYLCASSSSNYGYTFGSGTRLTVV.

This clonotype has just a few counts. J is TRBJ2-7 and V is TRBV2; D might be TRBD1 (5 bases). CDR1 and CDR2 from the germline V gene are SNHLY and FYNNEI. CDR3 length: 14 amino acids. V was cut by 6 bases and J by 3 bases, with 15 bases left in between. The CDR3 sequence: CASSFQGMDYEQYF. DNA for the CDR3: TGTGCCAGCAGCTTTCAGGGTATGGACTACGAGCAGTACTTC.

As for this clonotype: This clone may be a read error of a much larger clone one base away. CDR3 amino acids: CNLAGGIQETQYF. The CDR3, as DNA: TGCAACCTCGCTGGGGGTATCCAAGAGACCCAGTACTTC. V usage is TRBV29-1 and J usage is TRBJ2-5, with D perhaps matching TRBD1 or TRBD2 (5 bases each). Germline CDR1 SQVTM, CDR2 ANQGSEA. The CDR3 runs 13 residues.

The rearrangement joins TRBV4-1 to TRBJ2-2, with 7 bases aligning to TRBD1. CDR1 and CDR2 (germline): MGHRA, YSYEKL. The length of the CDR3 is 18 residues. J gave up 3 bases and V 0 bases, and 10 bases lay outside the gene matches. In nucleotides, the CDR3 is TGCGCCAGCAGCCAAGATCCGTCCGGGACAGCCTACACCGGGGAGCTGTTTTTT. This codes for CASSQDPSGTAYTGELFF.

This clonotype occurred a few times. The gene calls are TRBV7-9 and TRBJ2-7, with D unresolved. The length of the CDR3 is 12 residues. From germline, CDR1 is SEHNR and CDR2 FQNEAQ (reference sequence). Trimming took off 5 bases at V and 3 bases at J, with 8 bases between the two ends. The CDR3 nucleotides read TGTGCCAGCAGCCCCGAAGTCTACGAGCAGTACTTC. This gives the protein CASSPEVYEQYF.

This clonotype is a singleton in its sample. The chain has TRBV7-9 and TRBJ1-1; D remains ambiguous. The CDR3 covers 16 residues. In germline, CDR1 is SEHNR, CDR2 FQNEAQ (reference sequence). V was clipped by 6 bases and J by 4 bases, with 21 bases between them. This CDR3 is CASSSASRLRGTEAFF. The CDR3 coding sequence is TGTGCCAGCAGTTCGGCTTCAAGGCTTAGAGGCACTGAAGCTTTCTTT.

The V gene is TRBV11-2, the J gene TRBJ1-5; possibly TRBD1 for D (5 bases). V lost 6 bases to trimming and J lost 3 bases, with 12 bases between them. The CDR3 consists of 14 residues. CDR1 is SGHAT, CDR2 FQNNGV, per germline. The CDR3 loop reads CASRGTGPNQPQHF. As DNA, the CDR3 is TGTGCCAGCAGAGGTACAGGCCCCAATCAGCCCCAGCATTTT.

The chain has TRBV3-1 and TRBJ2-7; TRBD2 aligns across 8 bases. CDR1 and CDR2 (germline): LGHDT, YNNKEL (reference sequence). The CDR3 runs 13 residues. The J segment lost 7 bases and the V segment lost 1 base, leaving 3 bases of the junction unmatched. Here the CDR3 DNA reads TGTGCCAGCAGCCAAGCGGGGGGGAAAGAGCAGTACTTC. Its translation: CASSQAGGKEQYF.

The chain joins TRBV5-1 to TRBJ2-1; D may be TRBD2 (7 bases). The CDR3 has 15 residues. Germline CDR1 and CDR2: SGHRS and YFSETQ. V was clipped by 8 bases and J by 1 base, with 16 bases between them. CDR3 residues: CASSRGGGSYNEQFF. The CDR3 nucleotides read TGCGCCAGTTCCCGGGGAGGGGGGTCCTACAATGAGCAGTTCTTC. Using reference TRBV5-1 and TRBJ2-1 for the parts outside the CDR3, the full variable domain is KAGVTQTPRYLIKTRGQQVTLSCSPISGHRSVSWYQQTPGQGLQFLFEYFSETQRNKGNFPGRFSGRQFSNSRSEMNVSTLELGDSALYLCASSRGGGSYNEQFFGPGTRLTVL.